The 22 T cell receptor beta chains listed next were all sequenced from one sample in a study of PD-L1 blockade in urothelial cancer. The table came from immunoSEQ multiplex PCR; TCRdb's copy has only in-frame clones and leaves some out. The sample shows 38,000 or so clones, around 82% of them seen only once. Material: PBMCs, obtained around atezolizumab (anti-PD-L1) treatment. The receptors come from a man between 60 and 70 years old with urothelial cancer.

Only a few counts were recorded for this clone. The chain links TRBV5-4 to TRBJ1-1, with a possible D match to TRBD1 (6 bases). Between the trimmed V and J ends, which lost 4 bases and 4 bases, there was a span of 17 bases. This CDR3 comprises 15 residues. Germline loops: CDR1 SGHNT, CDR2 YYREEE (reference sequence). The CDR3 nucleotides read TGTGCCAGCAGCCCTTCCAAAGGGGGTGGCACTGAAGCTTTCTTT. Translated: CASSPSKGGGTEAFF.

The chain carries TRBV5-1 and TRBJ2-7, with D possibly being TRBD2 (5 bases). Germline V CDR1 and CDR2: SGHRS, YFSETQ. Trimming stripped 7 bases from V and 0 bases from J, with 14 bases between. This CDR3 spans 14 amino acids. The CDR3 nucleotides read TGCGCCAGCTCGTCCGGCGGGTCCTCCTACGAGCAGTACTTC. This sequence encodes CASSSGGSSYEQYF.

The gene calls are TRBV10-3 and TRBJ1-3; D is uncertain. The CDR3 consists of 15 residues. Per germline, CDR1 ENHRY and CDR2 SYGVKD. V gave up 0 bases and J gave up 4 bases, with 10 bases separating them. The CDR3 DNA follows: TGTGCCATCAGTGAGTCCCCAGGCGCCGGAAACACCATATATTTT. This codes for CAISESPGAGNTIYF.

The CDR3 loop is CASSKGGQAFTGELFF. The CDR3 DNA follows: TGTGCCAGCAGCAAAGGGGGACAGGCCTTCACCGGGGAGCTGTTTTTT. The chain is built from TRBV21-1 and TRBJ2-2; TRBD1, the table's D call, was not compared with the DNA. TRBV21-1 is labeled a pseudogene. This CDR3 comprises 16 residues.

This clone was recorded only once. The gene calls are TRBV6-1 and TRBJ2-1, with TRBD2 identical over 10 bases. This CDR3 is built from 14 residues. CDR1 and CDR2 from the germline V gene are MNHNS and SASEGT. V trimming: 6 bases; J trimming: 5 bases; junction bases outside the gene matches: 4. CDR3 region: CASRLAGAHNEQFF. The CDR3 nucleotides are TGTGCCAGCAGGCTAGCGGGGGCGCACAATGAGCAGTTCTTC.

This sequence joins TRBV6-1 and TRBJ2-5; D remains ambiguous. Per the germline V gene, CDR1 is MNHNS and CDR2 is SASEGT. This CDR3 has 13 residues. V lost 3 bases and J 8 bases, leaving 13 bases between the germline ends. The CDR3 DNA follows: TGTGCCAGCAGTGAGTCAGCCCAGCGTACCCAGTACTTC. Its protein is CASSESAQRTQYF.

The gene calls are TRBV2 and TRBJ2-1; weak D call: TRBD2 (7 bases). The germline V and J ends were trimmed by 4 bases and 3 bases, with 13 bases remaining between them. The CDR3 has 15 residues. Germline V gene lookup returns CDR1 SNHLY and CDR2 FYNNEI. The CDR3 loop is CASSAEGGGYNEQFF. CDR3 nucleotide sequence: TGTGCCAGCAGTGCGGAAGGGGGGGGCTACAATGAGCAGTTCTTC.

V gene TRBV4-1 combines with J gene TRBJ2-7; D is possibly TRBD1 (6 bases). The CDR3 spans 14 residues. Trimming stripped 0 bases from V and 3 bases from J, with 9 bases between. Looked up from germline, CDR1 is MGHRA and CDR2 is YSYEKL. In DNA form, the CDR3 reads TGCGCCAGCAGCCAAGATGGGGGCGGCTACGAGCAGTACTTC. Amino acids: CASSQDGGGYEQYF.

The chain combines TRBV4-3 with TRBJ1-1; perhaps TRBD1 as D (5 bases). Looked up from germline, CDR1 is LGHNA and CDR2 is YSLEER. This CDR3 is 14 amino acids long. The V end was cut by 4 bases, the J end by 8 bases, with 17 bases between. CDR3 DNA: TGCGCCAGCAGCCCAAGGCTGCAGGGATCCGAAGCTTTCTTT. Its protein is CASSPRLQGSEAFF.

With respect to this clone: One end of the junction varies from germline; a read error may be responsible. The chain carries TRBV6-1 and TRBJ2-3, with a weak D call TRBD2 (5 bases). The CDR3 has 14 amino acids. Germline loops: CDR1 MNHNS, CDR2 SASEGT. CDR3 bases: TGTGCCAGCAGCGAAGCGCGGACTACAGATACGCAGTATTTT. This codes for CASSEARTTDTQYF.

The CDR3 region is CASSQDSGGGDTQYF. CDR3 bases: TGTGCCAGCAGCCAAGATTCGGGAGGGGGAGATACGCAGTATTTT. V is TRBV4-2 and J is TRBJ2-3, with 8 bases fitting TRBD2. Germline loops: CDR1 LGHNA, CDR2 YNFKEQ. CDR3 size: 15 residues. The V and J ends lost 0 bases and 5 bases, in that order; junction bases with no gene match: 4.

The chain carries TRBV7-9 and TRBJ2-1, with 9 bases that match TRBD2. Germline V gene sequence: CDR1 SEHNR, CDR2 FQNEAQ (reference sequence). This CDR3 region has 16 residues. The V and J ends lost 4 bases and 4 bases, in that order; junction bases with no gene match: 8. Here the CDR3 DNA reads TGTGCCAGCAGCTCAACAGCGCTAGCGGGGTACAATGAGCAGTTCTTC. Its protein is CASSSTALAGYNEQFF.

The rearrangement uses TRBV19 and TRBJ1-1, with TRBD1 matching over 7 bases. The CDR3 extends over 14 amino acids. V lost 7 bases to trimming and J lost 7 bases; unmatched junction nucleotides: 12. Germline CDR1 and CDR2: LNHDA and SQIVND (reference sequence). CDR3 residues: CASTPGRGLYEAFF. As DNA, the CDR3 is TGTGCCAGTACCCCAGGTAGGGGGCTCTATGAAGCTTTCTTT.

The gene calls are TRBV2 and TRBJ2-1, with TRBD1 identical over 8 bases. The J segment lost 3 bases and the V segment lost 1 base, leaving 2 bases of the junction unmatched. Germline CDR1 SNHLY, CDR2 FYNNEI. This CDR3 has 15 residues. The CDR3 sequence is CASSEVTGGYNEQFF. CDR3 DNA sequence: TGTGCCAGCAGTGAAGTCACAGGGGGCTACAATGAGCAGTTCTTC.

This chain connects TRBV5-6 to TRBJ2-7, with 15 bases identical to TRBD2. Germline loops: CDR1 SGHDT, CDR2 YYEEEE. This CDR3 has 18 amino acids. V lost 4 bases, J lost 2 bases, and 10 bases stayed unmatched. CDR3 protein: CASSRRTSGGAGAYEQYF. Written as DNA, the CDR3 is TGTGCCAGCAGCCGACGGACTAGCGGGGGGGCGGGGGCCTACGAGCAGTACTTC.

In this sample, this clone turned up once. The CDR3 region has the DNA TGTGCCAGCACCCGACTTCAGGGGGCAAGAGAGACCCAGTACTTC. Translated: CASTRLQGARETQYF. The chain recombines TRBV28 with TRBJ2-5, with 8 bases identical to TRBD1. The CDR3 covers 15 residues. V shed 7 bases and J 4 bases; nucleotides not matched to a gene: 11. Germline V lookup: CDR1 MDHEN, CDR2 SYDVKM.

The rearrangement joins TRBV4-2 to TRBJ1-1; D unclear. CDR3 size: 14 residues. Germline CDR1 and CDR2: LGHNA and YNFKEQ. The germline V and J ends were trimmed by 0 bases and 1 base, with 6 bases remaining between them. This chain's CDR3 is CASSQERQNTEAFF. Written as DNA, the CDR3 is TGTGCCAGCAGCCAAGAGAGGCAGAACACTGAAGCTTTCTTT.

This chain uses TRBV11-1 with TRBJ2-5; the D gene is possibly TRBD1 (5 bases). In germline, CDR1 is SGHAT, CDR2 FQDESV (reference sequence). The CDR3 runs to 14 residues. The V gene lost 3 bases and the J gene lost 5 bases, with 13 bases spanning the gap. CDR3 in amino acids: CASSFWQGRETQYF. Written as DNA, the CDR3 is TGTGCCAGCAGCTTTTGGCAGGGAAGGGAGACCCAGTACTTC.

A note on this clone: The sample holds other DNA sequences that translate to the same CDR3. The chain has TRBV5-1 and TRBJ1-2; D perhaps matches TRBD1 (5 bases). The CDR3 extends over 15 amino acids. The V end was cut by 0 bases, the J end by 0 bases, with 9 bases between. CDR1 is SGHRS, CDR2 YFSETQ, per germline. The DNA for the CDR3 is TGCGCCAGCAGCTTGGCGGCGGGGGCTAACTATGGCTACACCTTC. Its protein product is CASSLAAGANYGYTF. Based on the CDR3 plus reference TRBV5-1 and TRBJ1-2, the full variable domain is KAGVTQTPRYLIKTRGQQVTLSCSPISGHRSVSWYQQTPGQGLQFLFEYFSETQRNKGNFPGRFSGRQFSNSRSEMNVSTLELGDSALYLCASSLAAGANYGYTFGSGTRLTVV.

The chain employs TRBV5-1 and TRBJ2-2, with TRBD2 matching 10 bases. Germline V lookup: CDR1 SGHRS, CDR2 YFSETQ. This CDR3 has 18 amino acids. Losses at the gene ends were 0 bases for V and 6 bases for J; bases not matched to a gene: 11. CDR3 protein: CASSLGVLAGVSAGELFF. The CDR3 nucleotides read TGCGCCAGCAGCTTGGGGGTTCTAGCGGGAGTGTCGGCCGGGGAGCTGTTTTTT. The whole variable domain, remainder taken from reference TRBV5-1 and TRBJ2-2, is KAGVTQTPRYLIKTRGQQVTLSCSPISGHRSVSWYQQTPGQGLQFLFEYFSETQRNKGNFPGRFSGRQFSNSRSEMNVSTLELGDSALYLCASSLGVLAGVSAGELFFGEGSRLTVL.

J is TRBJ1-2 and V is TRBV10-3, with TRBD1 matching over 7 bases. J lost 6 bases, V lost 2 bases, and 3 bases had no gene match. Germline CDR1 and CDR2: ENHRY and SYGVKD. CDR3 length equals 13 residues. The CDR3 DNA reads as TGTGCCATCAGTGAGGACAGGGTAAATGGCTACACCTTC. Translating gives CAISEDRVNGYTF.

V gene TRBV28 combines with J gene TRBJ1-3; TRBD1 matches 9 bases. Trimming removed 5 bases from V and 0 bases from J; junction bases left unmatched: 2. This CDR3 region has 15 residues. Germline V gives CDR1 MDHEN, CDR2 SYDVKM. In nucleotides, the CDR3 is TGTGCCAGCAGTCGGGACAGGGACTCTGGAAACACCATATATTTT. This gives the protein CASSRDRDSGNTIYF.